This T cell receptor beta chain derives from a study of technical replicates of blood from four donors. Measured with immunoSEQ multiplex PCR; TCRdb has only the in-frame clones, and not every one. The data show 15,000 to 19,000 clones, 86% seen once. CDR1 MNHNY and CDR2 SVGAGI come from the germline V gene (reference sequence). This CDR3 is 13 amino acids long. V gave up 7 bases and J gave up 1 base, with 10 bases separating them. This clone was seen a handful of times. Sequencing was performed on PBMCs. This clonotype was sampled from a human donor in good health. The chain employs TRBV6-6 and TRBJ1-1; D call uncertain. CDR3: CASTIQENTEAFF. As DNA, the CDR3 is TGTGCCAGCACCATCCAGGAGAACACTGAAGCTTTCTTT.